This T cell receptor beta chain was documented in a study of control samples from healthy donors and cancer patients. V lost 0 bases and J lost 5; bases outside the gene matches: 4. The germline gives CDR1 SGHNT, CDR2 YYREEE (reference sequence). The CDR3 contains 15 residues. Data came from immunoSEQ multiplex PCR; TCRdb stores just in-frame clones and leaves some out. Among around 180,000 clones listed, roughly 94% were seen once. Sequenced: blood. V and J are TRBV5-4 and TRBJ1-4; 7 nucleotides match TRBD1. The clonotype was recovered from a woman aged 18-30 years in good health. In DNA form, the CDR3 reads TGTGCCAGCAGCTTGGGGGGACAGCTGAATGAAAAACTGTTTTTT. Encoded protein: CASSLGGQLNEKLFF. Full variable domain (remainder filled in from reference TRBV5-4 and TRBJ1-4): ETGVTQSPTHLIKTRGQQVTLRCSSQSGHNTVSWYQQALGQGPQFIFQYYREEENGRGNFPPRFSGLQFPNYSSELNVNALELDDSALYLCASSLGGQLNEKLFFGSGTQLSVL.